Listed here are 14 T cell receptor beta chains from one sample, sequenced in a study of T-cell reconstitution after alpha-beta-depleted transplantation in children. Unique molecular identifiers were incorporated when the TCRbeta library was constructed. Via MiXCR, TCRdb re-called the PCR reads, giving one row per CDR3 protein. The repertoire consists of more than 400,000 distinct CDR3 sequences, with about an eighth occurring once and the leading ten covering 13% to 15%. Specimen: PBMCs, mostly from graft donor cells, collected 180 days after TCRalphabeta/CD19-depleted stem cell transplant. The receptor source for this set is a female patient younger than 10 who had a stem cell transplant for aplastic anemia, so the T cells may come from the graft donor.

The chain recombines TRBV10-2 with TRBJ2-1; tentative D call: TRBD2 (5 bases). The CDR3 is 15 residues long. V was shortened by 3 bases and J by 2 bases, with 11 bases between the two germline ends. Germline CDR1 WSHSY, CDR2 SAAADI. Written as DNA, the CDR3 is TGCGCCAGCAGTGACGCGGGCGGCCCCTACAATGAGCAGTTCTTC. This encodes CASSDAGGPYNEQFF.

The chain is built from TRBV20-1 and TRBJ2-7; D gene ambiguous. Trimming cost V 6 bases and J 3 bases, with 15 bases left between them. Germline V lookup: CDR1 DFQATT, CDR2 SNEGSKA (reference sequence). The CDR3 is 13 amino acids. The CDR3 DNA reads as TGCAGTGCCACGGATGCGAATAGCTACGAGCAGTACGTC. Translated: CSATDANSYEQYV.

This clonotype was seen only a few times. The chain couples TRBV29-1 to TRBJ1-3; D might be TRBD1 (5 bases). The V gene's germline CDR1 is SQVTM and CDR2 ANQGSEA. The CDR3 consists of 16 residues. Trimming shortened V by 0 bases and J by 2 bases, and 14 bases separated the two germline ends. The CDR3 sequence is CSVEDRRGVTGNTIYF. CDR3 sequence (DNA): TGCAGCGTTGAAGATCGACGGGGGGTCACTGGAAACACCATATATTTT. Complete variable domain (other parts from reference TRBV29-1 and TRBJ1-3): SAVISQKPSRDICQRGTSLTIQCQVDSQVTMMFWYRQQPGQSLTLIATANQGSEATYESGFVIDKFPISRPNLTFSTLTVSNMSPEDSSIYLCSVEDRRGVTGNTIYFGEGSWLTVV.

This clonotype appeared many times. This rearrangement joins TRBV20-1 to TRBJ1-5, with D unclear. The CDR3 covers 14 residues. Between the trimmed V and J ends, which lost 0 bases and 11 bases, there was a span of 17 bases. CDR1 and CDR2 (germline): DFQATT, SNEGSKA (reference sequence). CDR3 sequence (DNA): TGCAGTGCTAGAGATATTCACAGTGCGGTAGCCCAGCATTTT. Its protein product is CSARDIHSAVAQHF.

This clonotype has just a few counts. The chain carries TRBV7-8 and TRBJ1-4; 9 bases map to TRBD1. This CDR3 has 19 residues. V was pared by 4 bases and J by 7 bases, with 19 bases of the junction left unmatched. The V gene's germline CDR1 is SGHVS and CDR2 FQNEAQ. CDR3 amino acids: CASSSPGQGRRVGREKLFF. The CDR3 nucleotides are TGTGCCAGCAGCTCCCCAGGACAGGGGCGTAGAGTGGGCCGTGAAAAACTGTTTTTT.

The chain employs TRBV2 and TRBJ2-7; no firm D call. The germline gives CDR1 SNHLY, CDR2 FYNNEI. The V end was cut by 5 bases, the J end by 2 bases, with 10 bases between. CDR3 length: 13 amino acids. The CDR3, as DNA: TGTGCCAGCAGTAGAGTACTACCCTACGAGCAGTACTTC. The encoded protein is CASSRVLPYEQYF. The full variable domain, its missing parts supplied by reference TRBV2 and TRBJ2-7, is EPEVTQTPSHQVTQMGQEVILRCVPISNHLYFYWYRQILGQKVEFLVSFYNNEISEKSEIFDDQFSVERPDGSNFTLKIRSTKLEDSAMYFCASSRVLPYEQYFGPGTRLTVT.

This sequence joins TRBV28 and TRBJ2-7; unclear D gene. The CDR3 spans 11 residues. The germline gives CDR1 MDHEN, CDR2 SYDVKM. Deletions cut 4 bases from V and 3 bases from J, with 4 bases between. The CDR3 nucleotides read TGTGCCAGCAGTTCCAACTACGAGCAGTACGTC. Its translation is CASSSNYEQYV.

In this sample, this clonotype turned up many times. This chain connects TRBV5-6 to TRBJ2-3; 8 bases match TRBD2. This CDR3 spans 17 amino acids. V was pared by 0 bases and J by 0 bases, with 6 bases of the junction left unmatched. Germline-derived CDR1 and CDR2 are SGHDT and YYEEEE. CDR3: CASSLERLAPSTDTQYF. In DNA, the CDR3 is TGTGCCAGCAGCTTGGAGAGACTAGCGCCCAGCACAGATACGCAGTATTTT.

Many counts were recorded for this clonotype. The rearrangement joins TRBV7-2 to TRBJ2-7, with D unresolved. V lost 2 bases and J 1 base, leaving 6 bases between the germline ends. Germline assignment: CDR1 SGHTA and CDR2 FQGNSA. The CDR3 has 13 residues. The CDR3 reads CASSLQVSYEQYF. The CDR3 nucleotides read TGTGCCAGCAGCTTACAAGTATCCTACGAGCAGTACTTC. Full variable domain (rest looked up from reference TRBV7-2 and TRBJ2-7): GAGVSQSPSNKVTEKGKDVELRCDPISGHTALYWYRQSLGQGLEFLIYFQGNSAPDKSGLPSDRFSAERTGGSVSTLTIQRTQQEDSAVYLCASSLQVSYEQYFGPGTRLTVT.

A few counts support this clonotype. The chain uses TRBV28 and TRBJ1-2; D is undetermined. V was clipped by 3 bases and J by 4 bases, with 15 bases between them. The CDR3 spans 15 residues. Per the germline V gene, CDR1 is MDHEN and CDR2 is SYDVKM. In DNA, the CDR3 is TGTGCCAGCAGTTTCCTTAATAAGGGTAGCTATGGCTACACCTTC. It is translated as CASSFLNKGSYGYTF.

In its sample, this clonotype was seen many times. This CDR3 reads CASSFSGSSYEQYV. The CDR3 DNA reads TGTGCCAGCAGCTTCAGCGGAAGCTCCTACGAGCAGTACGTC. The V call is TRBV7-9, the J call TRBJ2-7; the D gene is possibly TRBD2 (5 bases). This CDR3 is 14 amino acids long. CDR1 is SEHNR and CDR2 is FQNEAQ in the germline V gene (reference sequence). With 3 bases removed from V and 0 bases from J, the gap between germline ends came to 9 bases.

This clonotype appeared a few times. The CDR3 DNA reads TGTGCCAGCTCACCGGGCTCATGGGGGTTGAACACTGAAGCTTTCTTT. Its translation: CASSPGSWGLNTEAFF. This sequence joins TRBV18 and TRBJ1-1, with D perhaps TRBD1 (5 bases). The CDR3 contains 16 residues. The germline V gene has CDR1 KGHSH and CDR2 LQKENI. V lost 3 bases and J lost 0, with 14 bases in between.

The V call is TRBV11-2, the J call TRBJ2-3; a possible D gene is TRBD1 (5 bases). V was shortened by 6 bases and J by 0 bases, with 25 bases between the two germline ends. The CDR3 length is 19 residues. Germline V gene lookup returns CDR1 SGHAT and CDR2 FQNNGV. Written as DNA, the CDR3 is TGTGCCAGCAGGAATTGGGGCGCTTATCTGGGTGAGAGCACAGATACGCAGTATTTT. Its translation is CASRNWGAYLGESTDTQYF. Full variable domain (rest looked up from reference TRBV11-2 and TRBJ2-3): EAGVAQSPRYKIIEKRQSVAFWCNPISGHATLYWYQQILGQGPKLLIQFQNNGVVDDSQLPKDRFSAERLKGVDSTLKIQPAKLEDSAVYLCASRNWGAYLGESTDTQYFGPGTRLTVL.

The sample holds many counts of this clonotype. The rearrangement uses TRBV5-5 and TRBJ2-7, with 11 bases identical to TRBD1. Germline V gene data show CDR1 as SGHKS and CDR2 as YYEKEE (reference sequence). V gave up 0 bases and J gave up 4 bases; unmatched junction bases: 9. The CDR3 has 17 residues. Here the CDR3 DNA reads TGTGCCAGCAGCTTGGGGCCGACGGGACAGGGGGAGTACGAGCAGTACTTC. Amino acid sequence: CASSLGPTGQGEYEQYF.